The next 21 T cell receptor beta chains were all read from a single sample in a study of cytomegalovirus exposure and HLA in healthy donors. The data were produced by immunoSEQ multiplex PCR, yet TCRdb's version contains in-frame clones alone and is incomplete. Seen here are fewer than 250,000 clones, 87% observed once, and the top ten hold 2% to 2.5%. Sample: PBMCs. These receptor sequences come from a woman aged 18-29 years in good health and CMV-seropositive.

The chain uses TRBV5-1 and TRBJ1-1, with D tentatively TRBD1 (6 bases). Per germline, CDR1 SGHRS and CDR2 YFSETQ. The CDR3 totals 15 residues. Trimming cost V 4 bases and J 1 base, with 14 bases left between them. The CDR3 bases are TGCGCCAGCAGCAGGACAGTGTTGGGGAACACTGAAGCTTTCTTT. Its protein is CASSRTVLGNTEAFF.

V is TRBV19 and J is TRBJ1-5; D might be TRBD1 (5 bases). Trimming pared 2 bases from V and 6 bases from J, leaving 23 bases between. The germline V gene encodes CDR1 LNHDA and CDR2 SQIVND (reference sequence). This CDR3 has 18 amino acids. CDR3 protein: CASSIKRSLGGDRQPQHF. The CDR3 DNA follows: TGTGCCAGTAGTATAAAGCGGTCCCTGGGAGGGGACCGTCAGCCCCAGCATTTT.

The rearrangement joins TRBV27 to TRBJ2-7; no clear D. CDR3 length equals 13 residues. Trimming removed 5 bases at V and 10 bases at J, with 18 bases between. Germline lookup yields CDR1 MNHEY and CDR2 SMNVEV (reference sequence). CDR3 amino acids: CASSPNSPPSQYF. The CDR3 coding sequence is TGTGCCAGCAGTCCGAACTCTCCTCCGTCCCAGTACTTC.

The rearrangement joins TRBV6-5 to TRBJ2-1; perhaps TRBD2 as D (6 bases). With 6 bases removed from V and 2 bases from J, the gap between germline ends came to 14 bases. Germline-derived CDR1 and CDR2 are MNHEY and SVGAGI. This CDR3 is built from 15 residues. In DNA form, the CDR3 reads TGTGCCAGCAGGCTTTCTCGGGAGCCCTACAATGAGCAGTTCTTC. Translated, it gives CASRLSREPYNEQFF.

The V and J genes are TRBV5-1 and TRBJ2-3, with 9 bases lining up with TRBD1. The V and J ends lost 4 bases and 9 bases, in that order; junction bases with no gene match: 15. Germline CDR1 and CDR2: SGHRS and YFSETQ. This CDR3 region has 16 residues. The CDR3: CASSAPGQGVFGTQYF. Here the CDR3 DNA reads TGCGCCAGCAGCGCTCCGGGACAGGGTGTTTTTGGGACGCAGTATTTT.

This clone was seen only once. The genes are TRBV10-3 and TRBJ1-2, with TRBD1 identical over 7 bases. After removal of 4 bases from V and 12 bases from J, the junction contained 8 bases not matched to a gene. Germline CDR1 reads ENHRY; CDR2 reads SYGVKD. This CDR3 comprises 12 residues. Here the CDR3 DNA reads TGTGCCATCAGTGGGACAACAGGGGAAAACACCTTC. Its protein is CAISGTTGENTF.

The rearrangement links TRBV7-9 to TRBJ2-7; D is perhaps TRBD2 (6 bases). CDR3 length: 13 amino acids. Germline V gene lookup returns CDR1 SEHNR and CDR2 FQNEAQ (reference sequence). V was clipped by 5 bases and J by 1 base, with 9 bases between them. Here the CDR3 reads CASSGLISYEQYF. DNA of the CDR3: TGTGCCAGCAGCGGACTAATTTCCTACGAGCAGTACTTC. Full variable domain (remainder filled in from reference TRBV7-9 and TRBJ2-7): DTGVSQNPRHKITKRGQNVTFRCDPISEHNRLYWYRQTLGQGPEFLTYFQNEAQLEKSRLLSDRFSAERPKGSFSTLEIQRTEQGDSAMYLCASSGLISYEQYFGPGTRLTVT.

The chain links TRBV11-2 to TRBJ2-1, with D tentatively TRBD2 (5 bases). The germline CDR1 and CDR2 sequences are SGHAT and FQNNGV. Trimming removed 4 bases at V and 8 bases at J, with 9 bases between. The CDR3 length is 12 residues. This chain's CDR3 is CASSYREDEQFF. In DNA form, the CDR3 reads TGTGCCAGCAGCTACCGGGAAGATGAGCAGTTCTTC.

In this sample, this clone turned up once. The chain couples TRBV5-1 to TRBJ2-1; TRBD2 matches at 10 bases. The CDR3 is 15 residues long. The germline CDR1 and CDR2 sequences are SGHRS and YFSETQ. V was clipped by 4 bases and J by 6 bases; unmatched bases: 7. The CDR3 coding sequence is TGCGCCAGCAGCCCACCGGGACTAGCGTCCAATGAGCAGTTCTTC. Translating it yields CASSPPGLASNEQFF.

The chain uses TRBV6-1 and TRBJ1-5; no firm D call. Trimming pared 1 base from V and 0 bases from J, leaving 13 bases between. CDR1 and CDR2 from the germline V gene are MNHNS and SASEGT. The CDR3 has 17 amino acids. CDR3 loop: CASSEGAGGNSNQPQHF. In DNA, the CDR3 is TGTGCCAGCAGTGAAGGGGCAGGAGGAAATAGCAATCAGCCCCAGCATTTT.

The chain recombines TRBV30 with TRBJ1-5; tentatively, D is TRBD1 (5 bases). CDR1 is GTSNPN, CDR2 SVGIG, per germline (reference sequence). Trimming left V 0 bases short and J 7 bases short, with 16 bases between. The CDR3 totals 15 residues. The CDR3 coding sequence is TGTGCCTGGAGTGTAAATTTTGTAAACAGGCAGCCCCAGCATTTT. Translated: CAWSVNFVNRQPQHF.

The chain links TRBV2 to TRBJ2-4; D call uncertain. Germline V gene lookup returns CDR1 SNHLY and CDR2 FYNNEI. Trimming took 6 bases from V and 0 from J, leaving 21 bases between them. The CDR3 is 18 residues long. CDR3 sequence (DNA): TGTGCCAGCAGGCACCGAGATCACTTAACCCAAGCCAAAAACATTCAGTACTTC. Translation gives CASRHRDHLTQAKNIQYF.

This chain uses TRBV4-1 with TRBJ2-5, with D possibly TRBD2 on 5 matching bases. The CDR3 sequence is 17 residues long. From germline, CDR1 is MGHRA and CDR2 YSYEKL. Trimming removed 1 base at V and 2 bases at J, with 17 bases between. The CDR3 DNA reads TGCGCCAGCAGCCAAGTGGGAGACGGATTTCAGCAAGAGACCCAGTACTTC. Its translation: CASSQVGDGFQQETQYF.

The chain recombines TRBV27 with TRBJ1-1; D not resolved. Germline lookup yields CDR1 MNHEY and CDR2 SMNVEV (reference sequence). With 3 bases removed from V and 3 bases from J, the gap between germline ends came to 14 bases. The CDR3 has 15 amino acids. The CDR3 DNA is TGTGCCAGCAGTTTCCTCCTCGGTCCCGACACTGAAGCTTTCTTT. It is translated as CASSFLLGPDTEAFF.

This rearrangement joins TRBV7-2 to TRBJ2-7; 7 bases match TRBD1. Germline-derived CDR1 and CDR2 are SGHTA and FQGNSA. The CDR3 extends over 15 amino acids. V dropped 1 base and J dropped 2; count of bases not matched to a gene: 5. The DNA for the CDR3 is TGTGCCAGCAGCTTAGAAGGGGGCAAAGCCTACGAGCAGTACTTC. Amino acid sequence: CASSLEGGKAYEQYF.

Points on this clone: Other nucleotide sequences from this sample produce the same CDR3. The rearrangement links TRBV27 to TRBJ2-1; D is possibly TRBD1 (6 bases). Trimming cost V 5 bases and J 3 bases, with 14 bases left between them. This CDR3 is built from 15 residues. In germline, CDR1 is MNHEY, CDR2 SMNVEV (reference sequence). CDR3 DNA sequence: TGTGCCAGCAGTCTGGGGGCCTCTGGCTACAATGAGCAGTTCTTC. Its translation: CASSLGASGYNEQFF.

The chain combines TRBV4-1 with TRBJ2-1; 8 nucleotides agree with TRBD2. CDR1 is MGHRA and CDR2 is YSYEKL in the germline V gene. The CDR3 is 15 residues long. V dropped 2 bases and J dropped 5; count of bases not matched to a gene: 5. CDR3 sequence reads: CASSQPGLADNEQFF. The DNA of the CDR3 is TGCGCCAGCAGCCAACCTGGACTAGCAGACAATGAGCAGTTCTTC.

The chain combines TRBV6-1 with TRBJ2-7; TRBD2 matches at 10 bases. The V and J ends lost 3 bases and 2 bases, in that order; junction bases with no gene match: 7. In germline, CDR1 is MNHNS, CDR2 SASEGT. There are 16 residues in the CDR3. In DNA, the CDR3 is TGTGCCAGCAGTGAGACCGACCTAGCGGGGGCCTACGAGCAGTACTTC. Translated, it gives CASSETDLAGAYEQYF.

The V call is TRBV18, the J call TRBJ2-7; possibly TRBD2 for D (6 bases). The ends were cut back, 0 bases at V and 4 bases at J, with 10 bases in the middle. CDR1 is KGHSH, CDR2 LQKENI, per germline. There are 14 residues in the CDR3. The CDR3 spells CASSPPETRYEQYF. CDR3 DNA: TGTGCCAGCTCACCACCAGAGACTAGATACGAGCAGTACTTC.

The J gene is TRBJ1-2, the V gene TRBV6-6; a possible D gene is TRBD1 (5 bases). V lost 5 bases and J 2 bases, leaving 9 bases between the germline ends. Germline V gene data show CDR1 as MNHNY and CDR2 as SVGAGI (reference sequence). CDR3 size: 13 residues. The CDR3 nucleotides read TGTGCCAGCAGTCTAGACAGCAACTATGGCTACACCTTC. Translating it yields CASSLDSNYGYTF.

The chain uses TRBV18 and TRBJ2-1; 10 nucleotides line up with TRBD2. Trimming at V came to 3 bases and at J to 4 bases, leaving 6 bases not matched to a gene. The CDR3 has 16 residues. Germline V lookup: CDR1 KGHSH, CDR2 LQKENI. This CDR3 is CASSPPSGRGYNEQFF. The CDR3 coding sequence is TGTGCCAGCTCACCGCCTAGCGGGAGAGGTTACAATGAGCAGTTCTTC.